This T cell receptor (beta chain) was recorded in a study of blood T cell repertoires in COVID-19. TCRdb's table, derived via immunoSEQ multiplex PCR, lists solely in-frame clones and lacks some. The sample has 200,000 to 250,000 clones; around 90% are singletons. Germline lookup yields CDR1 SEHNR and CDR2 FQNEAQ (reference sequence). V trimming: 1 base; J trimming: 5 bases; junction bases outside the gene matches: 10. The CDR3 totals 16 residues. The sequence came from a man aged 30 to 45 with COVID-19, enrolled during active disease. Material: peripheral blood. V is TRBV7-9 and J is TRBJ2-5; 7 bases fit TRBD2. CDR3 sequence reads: CASSLGGGSSWETQYF. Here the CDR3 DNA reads TGTGCCAGCAGCTTAGGAGGCGGGAGTAGTTGGGAGACCCAGTACTTC. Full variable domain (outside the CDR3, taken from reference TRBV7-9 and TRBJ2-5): DTGVSQNPRHKITKRGQNVTFRCDPISEHNRLYWYRQTLGQGPEFLTYFQNEAQLEKSRLLSDRFSAERPKGSFSTLEIQRTEQGDSAMYLCASSLGGGSSWETQYFGPGTRLLVL.